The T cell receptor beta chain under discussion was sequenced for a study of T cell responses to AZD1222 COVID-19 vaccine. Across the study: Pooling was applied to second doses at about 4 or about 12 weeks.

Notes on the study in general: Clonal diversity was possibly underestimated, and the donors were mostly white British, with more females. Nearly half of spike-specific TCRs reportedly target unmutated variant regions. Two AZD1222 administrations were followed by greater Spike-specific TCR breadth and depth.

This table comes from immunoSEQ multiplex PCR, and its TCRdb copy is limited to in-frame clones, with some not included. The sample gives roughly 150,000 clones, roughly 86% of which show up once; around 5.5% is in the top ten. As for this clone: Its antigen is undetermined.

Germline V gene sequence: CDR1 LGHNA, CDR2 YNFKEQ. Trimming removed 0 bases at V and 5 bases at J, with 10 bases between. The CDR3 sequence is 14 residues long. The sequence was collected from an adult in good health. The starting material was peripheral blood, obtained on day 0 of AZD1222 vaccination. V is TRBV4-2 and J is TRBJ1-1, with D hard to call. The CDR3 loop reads CASSQEAGGTEAFF. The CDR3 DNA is TGTGCCAGCAGCCAAGAGGCTGGCGGGACTGAAGCTTTCTTT.